This T cell receptor beta chain comes out of a study of tumor-infiltrating lymphocytes in primary liver carcinoma. Study summary: Each of the samples returned roughly 3.65 to 7.5 million productive TCRbeta reads (a yield similar across tissue types).

The investigators made TCR beta cDNA from roughly 0.55 ug total RNA, using a constant-region primer. Three nested multiplex PCR rounds, a slightly modified ARM-PCR method, built the TCR beta libraries. Two initial PCR rounds of ten to eleven cycles each paired TRBV1-TRBV30 forward primers with a C-beta reverse primer. TCRdb called the multiplex PCR reads again in MiXCR, with one record for every CDR3 protein. Of roughly 78,000 distinct CDR3 sequences listed, about two thirds are singletons. Total RNA and DNA came together from approximately 20-30 mg of bulk tissue without cell sorting. Uniformly, tumor samples exhibited a viable tumor cell fraction exceeding 80%. This CDR3 contains 15 residues. V lost 0 bases, J lost 9 bases, and 18 bases lay in between. CDR1 and CDR2 from the germline V gene are SGHRS and YFSETQ.

This sequence was found in an older woman with primary liver carcinoma and hepatitis B virus infection. The J gene is TRBJ2-5, the V gene TRBV5-1; D is possibly TRBD2 (5 bases). Sequencing was carried out using liver tumor tissue from sampling region 4. Noted subset: tumor region T4, right-lateral pole. The CDR3 sequence is CASSLAQFVQEAQYF. The CDR3 nucleotides read TGCGCCAGCAGCTTGGCCCAGTTTGTGCAGGAGGCCCAGTACTTC. The variable domain in full, completed from reference TRBV5-1 and TRBJ2-5, reads KAGVTQTPRYLIKTRGQQVTLSCSPISGHRSVSWYQQTPGQGLQFLFEYFSETQRNKGNFPGRFSGRQFSNSRSEMNVSTLELGDSALYLCASSLAQFVQEAQYFGPGTRLLVL.